Presented here are 5 T cell receptor beta chains from one specimen sequenced in a study of Graves' ophthalmopathy and Graves' hyperthyroidism. The TCR beta CDR3 regions underwent amplification from RNA transcripts. Following a first-round RT-PCR that used HTBI primers, a second-round multiplex PCR was carried out. In TCRdb, the multiplex PCR reads were re-called with MiXCR into one record per CDR3 protein. The repertoire holds 340,000 or so distinct CDR3 sequences, with 15% to 20% as singletons. The source material was peripheral blood. The receptors shown here come from an adult man with Graves' ophthalmopathy.

This clonotype was seen repeatedly, ten times or more. The J gene is TRBJ2-5, the V gene TRBV4-3, with 7 bases lining up with TRBD2. Germline V lookup: CDR1 LGHNA, CDR2 YSLEER. V was clipped by 1 base and J by 5 bases; unmatched bases: 13. The CDR3 covers 17 residues. CDR3 sequence: CASSQGAVFEGGETQYF. CDR3 nucleotide sequence: TGCGCCAGCAGCCAAGGCGCGGTGTTTGAGGGAGGGGAGACCCAGTACTTC.

In its sample, this clonotype was seen many times. The chain carries TRBV10-2 and TRBJ1-1; possible D gene TRBD1, 6 bases. From germline, CDR1 is WSHSY and CDR2 SAAADI. CDR3 size: 14 residues. V shed 3 bases and J shed 3 bases, with 11 bases lying between them. CDR3 sequence reads: CASSEEGVYTEAFF. The CDR3 DNA reads as TGCGCCAGCAGTGAAGAGGGGGTCTACACTGAAGCTTTCTTT.

This clonotype was recorded at least ten times. The CDR3 region is CASSLGGGRVNEQFF. CDR3 bases: TGCGCCAGCAGCTTGGGTGGCGGGAGGGTAAATGAGCAGTTCTTC. The chain joins TRBV5-1 to TRBJ2-1; 9 bases are a match to TRBD2. The CDR3 loop spans 15 amino acids. Germline CDR1 and CDR2: SGHRS and YFSETQ. J lost 7 bases, V lost 0 bases, and 5 bases had no gene match.

This clonotype was observed many times. This chain joins TRBV10-3 and TRBJ1-1, with D perhaps matching TRBD1 (5 bases). This CDR3 contains 14 residues. The V end lost 4 bases, the J end lost 0 bases, and 9 bases lay between the germline ends. Germline CDR1 ENHRY, CDR2 SYGVKD. CDR3 loop: CAISGSGMNTEAFF. CDR3 nucleotide sequence: TGTGCCATCAGTGGCTCAGGGATGAACACTGAAGCTTTCTTT.

This clonotype has a count of ten or more. This chain links TRBV28 with TRBJ1-5; tentative D call: TRBD1 (5 bases). Germline CDR1 MDHEN, CDR2 SYDVKM. The CDR3 spans 12 residues. Trimming stripped 6 bases from V and 4 bases from J, with 7 bases between. As DNA, the CDR3 is TGTGCCAGCAGGGGGGGGAATCAGCCCCAGCATTTT. It translates to CASRGGNQPQHF.